This entry lists 9 T cell receptor beta chains sequenced from one sample in a study of human T cells and chemical hapten exposure (dated by TCRdb to 2020 to 2023). This sample's time point label indicates: patch test 2, 6 weeks after DPC sensitization. The label giving this sample's treatment or condition can be read as: therapeutic diphenylcyclopropenone sensitization with weekly scalp DPC. The receptor library was made with RACE. The sequencer listed for this sample is NextSeq 500. Using fastp at Q25 and MiXCR, TCRdb reprocessed the public reads and kept productive beta chains. Rows with a matching CDR3 protein are joined into one entry that keeps the most common DNA and genes. The sample data list about 73,000 distinct CDR3 sequences, and around 8.8% of these were observed just once. In total, the top ten clones hold about 3.5% of the sample. The source was whole blood, collected in connection with sensitization to the hapten diphenylcyclopropenone (DPC). Source of these receptors: a woman between 50 and 59 years old with alopecia areata. Some clones in this sample may be carry-over from other donors' samples.

This clonotype was seen at least ten times. The chain has TRBV7-8 and TRBJ1-5, with D unresolved. Germline CDR1 SGHVS, CDR2 FQNEAQ. The CDR3 contains 12 residues. Trimming stripped 0 bases from V and 6 bases from J, with 3 bases between. The CDR3 DNA reads as TGTGCCAGCAGCTTAGCGGGTCAGCCCCAGCATTTT. This codes for CASSLAGQPQHF. The whole variable domain, remainder taken from reference TRBV7-8 and TRBJ1-5, is GAGVSQSPRYKVAKRGQDVALRCDPISGHVSLFWYQQALGQGPEFLTYFQNEAQLDKSGLPSDRFFAERPEGSVSTLKIQRTQQEDSAVYLCASSLAGQPQHFGDGTRLSIL.

This clonotype appeared a few times. This rearrangement joins TRBV29-1 to TRBJ2-1, with TRBD2 matching over 9 bases. The CDR3 contains 15 residues. CDR1 and CDR2 from the germline V gene are SQVTM and ANQGSEA. Losses at the gene ends were 1 base for V and 3 bases for J; bases not matched to a gene: 4. CDR3 amino acids: CSVEGLAAFYNEQFF. The CDR3 nucleotides are TGCAGCGTTGAAGGACTAGCGGCCTTCTACAATGAGCAGTTCTTC.

This clonotype was recorded at least ten times. The V and J genes are TRBV4-2 and TRBJ2-3; TRBD2 aligns across 11 bases. The CDR3 spans 18 residues. Germline V gene sequence: CDR1 LGHNA, CDR2 YNFKEQ. V lost 0 bases and J lost 6; bases outside the gene matches: 11. The CDR3 protein is CASSQDHSGRAETDTQYF. The CDR3 nucleotides read TGTGCCAGCAGCCAAGATCATAGCGGGAGGGCCGAAACGGATACGCAGTATTTT.

V and J are TRBV7-7 and TRBJ2-5, with 7 bases that match TRBD2. Germline V gives CDR1 SSHAT, CDR2 FNYEAQ (reference sequence). V lost 1 base to trimming and J lost 3 bases; unmatched junction nucleotides: 5. The CDR3 runs 15 residues. DNA of the CDR3: TGTGCCAGCAGCTTAGGCCGGGAGGCGAAAGAGACCCAGTACTTC. This encodes CASSLGREAKETQYF.

This clonotype was counted between two and nine times. This chain uses TRBV3-1 with TRBJ1-2, with no clear D. V lost 0 bases and J 3 bases, leaving 17 bases between the germline ends. CDR3 length equals 17 residues. Germline V gives CDR1 LGHDT, CDR2 YNNKEL (reference sequence). The DNA for the CDR3 is TGTGCCAGCAGCCAAGATTTACGGTTTGGCGGCGACTATGGCTACACCTTC. Protein: CASSQDLRFGGDYGYTF.

The V call is TRBV12-3 or TRBV12-4, the J call TRBJ2-2, with no clear D. The CDR3 totals 14 residues. Trimming cost V 11 bases and J 1 base, with 14 bases left between them. This chain's CDR3 is CAAGSTGNTGELFF. The CDR3, as DNA: TGTGCCGCCGGTTCAACTGGGAACACCGGGGAGCTGTTTTTT.

This clonotype occurred a few times. The rearrangement joins TRBV28 to TRBJ2-7; no reliable D call. The CDR3 sequence is 13 residues long. Germline CDR1 and CDR2: MDHEN and SYDVKM. Trimming took off 10 bases at V and 2 bases at J, with 15 bases between the two ends. The CDR3 sequence is CATHDGAAYEQYF. DNA for the CDR3: TGTGCCACCCATGACGGCGCAGCCTACGAGCAGTACTTC.

The chain links TRBV5-6 to TRBJ2-7; D may be TRBD1 or TRBD2 (6 bases each). Germline V lookup: CDR1 SGHDT, CDR2 YYEEEE. Trimming left V 4 bases short and J 5 bases short, with 16 bases between. This CDR3 is 14 amino acids long. The CDR3 nucleotides are TGTGCCAGCAGCGGAGGGGGGCTCCCGAACGAGCAGTACTTC. It encodes CASSGGGLPNEQYF.

There are many counts of this clonotype. The genes are TRBV20-1 and TRBJ1-1, with a possible D match to TRBD1 (5 bases). The CDR3 runs 13 residues. The ends were cut back, 4 bases at V and 7 bases at J, with 16 bases in the middle. Germline CDR1 is DFQATT and CDR2 is SNEGSKA (reference sequence). This CDR3 is CSATPMGDLEAFF. CDR3 coding DNA: TGCAGTGCTACACCAATGGGGGACCTTGAAGCTTTCTTT.